This T cell receptor beta chain was sequenced during a study of T cells after yellow fever vaccination. Looked up from germline, CDR1 is SGHTA and CDR2 is FQGNSA. V gave up 10 bases and J gave up 0 bases, with 20 bases separating them. The CDR3 is made up of 16 amino acids. TCRdb independently ran MiXCR on the 5' RACE reads; one entry per CDR3 protein. The sample shows about 580,000 distinct CDR3 sequences, about a sixth of them seen only once. V usage is TRBV7-2 and J usage is TRBJ2-3; D call uncertain. The receptor comes from a man younger than 35 who received the YFV17D yellow fever vaccine. The sample in question was PBMCs, obtained about 5 days after the first yellow fever vaccination. CDR3 coding DNA: TGTGCCACCCTCCTCGGTCTAATGACTAGCACAGATACGCAGTATTTT. The encoded protein is CATLLGLMTSTDTQYF.